This TCR beta chain originates from a study of blood T cells in healthy people across ages (dated by TCRdb to the mid-2010s). With regard to the full study: In model experiments, template switching captured roughly one uniquely barcoded TCR beta cDNA molecule for every two T cells. Using deep sequencing normalized with unique cDNA molecular identifiers, the study measured how TCR beta repertoire diversity changes with age. Donors were grouped into four age groups: young (average roughly 16 years), middle-aged (around 39), aged (62) and long-lived (less than 85). To avoid experimental bias, donors of different ages were distributed randomly across sequencing lanes. The study analyzed two additional independent replicas of 1 million unique cDNA reads from the same blood draw for two donors, one aged 18 to 30 and one aged 80 or older.

Libraries were prepared through 5' RACE. Sequencing took place on an Illumina HiSeq 2500. The second PCR ran for roughly 7 to 12 cycles and used a J-beta primer mix along with a sample-barcoded 5' primer. A template-switch 5' adaptor carrying 12 random nucleotides introduced a unique molecular identifier onto each TCR beta cDNA molecule. Each sample yielded at least 3 million CDR3-containing paired-end reads. All of the RNA was converted into first-strand cDNA using the Mint cDNA synthesis kit, with a TRBC-specific oligonucleotide serving as the primer. Following uracil-DNA glycosylase treatment, all cDNA underwent a first 18-cycle PCR with the universal primers M1SS and BC2_uni_R. As for how the authors treated the data: Each sample was normalized by randomly selecting 1 million high-quality reads, each carrying a distinct molecular identifier. Reads with shared molecular identifiers were discarded instead of being binned into consensus sequences. MiTCR, set to a Q25 quality threshold and the strictest error-elimination algorithm, was used for CDR3 identification, clonotype clustering and error correction. A nonparametric unseen species model with Euler transformation was used to estimate a lower bound on total TCR beta diversity. The public reads were reprocessed in TCRdb via fastp at Q25 and MiXCR, keeping in-frame beta chains. Each CDR3 protein gets just one entry, which takes the most common genes and DNA from the rows behind it. These V and J calls originate from TCRdb's pipeline instead of the authors' own analysis. In this sample the table shows some 1,500,000 distinct CDR3 sequences, about 42% of which occur a single time. Clones ranked in the top ten supply approximately 4% of the sample.

Summary of the overall study and its limitations: Observed TCR beta diversity per million T cells fell roughly linearly with age, and a significant reduction was already apparent by age roughly 40. The percentage of naive T cells measured by flow cytometry correlated strongly with observed TCR beta diversity. Estimates of total diversity based on one million sequenced T cells were considered lower bounds and underestimates. Conclusive comparison of naive and antigen-experienced compartments was prevented by the profiling of bulk unsorted PBMCs. Compared with the aged group, the long-lived group had more naive CD4+ T cells, fewer expanded clones and increased TCR diversity, suggesting age selection. The CMV infection status of donors was not known, potentially confounding age-related changes in expanded clonotypes.

From the cysteine up to the phenylalanine, the CDR3 has a length of 15 residues. CDR3 DNA is the only sequence kept; it has 45 bases, read in frame from the first base. The germline V gene specifies KGHSH as CDR1 and LQKENI as CDR2. The V end loses 6 bases and the J end loses 10 bases, and a stretch of 22 bases separates them. The roughly 37 donors, aged roughly 6 to 100 years, were systemically healthy Caucasian individuals from Russia. About 9.8 milliliters of peripheral blood were drawn from each donor into EDTA-treated Vacutainer tubes. PBMCs were isolated by Ficoll-Paque density-gradient centrifugation, with at least 7 million obtained per sample. Trizol reagent was used to extract total RNA from the PBMCs, yielding at least 6 micrograms per sample. Naive CD45RAhigh/CD27high T cell percentages were measured by flow cytometry on a PBMC aliquot from every donor. A remark on this clonotype: The target of this receptor is not known. Qualities for individual bases were not recorded, and no much larger clone is one base off.

The sequenced sample consisted of blood. The sequence joins TRBV18 to TRBJ2-1; the D gene is possibly TRBD1, with 5 bases matching. The sequence derives from a woman between 18 and 29 years old in good health. The DNA sequence is TGTGCCAGCTCCCCTCGCAGGGCTACATTTGGCGAGCAGTTCTTC. Its coded protein is CASSPRRATFGEQFF.